This T cell receptor beta chain was obtained from a study of somatic mutations in cytotoxic T cells in rheumatoid arthritis. Study-wide background: No treatment had yet been given when patient blood (around 30 ml EDTA) was drawn, right after diagnosis.

The protocol was immunoSEQ multiplex PCR, while the TCRdb copy is restricted to in-frame clones and leaves out a portion. Of around 15,000 clones in the sample, 77% were seen once. Trimming stripped 2 bases from V and 4 bases from J, with 9 bases between. CDR1 is SGHVS and CDR2 is FQNEAQ in the germline V gene. The CDR3 has 14 residues. This receptor was taken from an adult with rheumatoid arthritis. The sequencing input was CD8+ T cells sorted from blood. This sequence joins TRBV7-8 and TRBJ1-5, with a possible D match to TRBD1 (6 bases). The CDR3 DNA is TGTGCCAGCAGCTTAACACAGGGAAATCAGCCCCAGCATTTT. This translates into CASSLTQGNQPQHF.